One and the same sample provided the 2 T cell receptor beta chains below, sequenced in a study of identical twins. Via MiXCR, TCRdb re-called the 5' RACE reads, giving one row per CDR3 protein. The sample carries some 790,000 distinct CDR3 sequences, around a sixth recorded once. These data were also reused for a study on T cells expressing NK-cell markers.

The specimen sequenced was PBMCs. The source is a woman aged 18-29 years in good health.

The rearrangement joins TRBV12-2 to TRBJ2-3; the table's D gene call, TRBD2, was not cross checked with the DNA. TRBV12-2 represents a pseudogene. The CDR3 contains 15 residues. CDR3 region: CASRPGLRGVDTQYF. CDR3 DNA: TGTGCAAGTCGCCCGGGACTCCGAGGCGTAGATACGCAGTATTTT.

The rearrangement joins TRBV24-1 to TRBJ2-3; no reliable D call. With 4 bases removed from V and 9 bases from J, the gap between germline ends came to 10 bases. Germline CDR1 reads KGHDR; CDR2 reads SFDVKD. CDR3 size: 12 residues. The CDR3 DNA reads TGTGCCACCAGTGACTCCGGTCCAACGCAGTATTTT. It encodes CATSDSGPTQYF.